This TCR beta chain was found in a study of control samples from healthy donors and cancer patients. CDR1 and CDR2 from the germline V gene are SNHLY and FYNNEI. The CDR3 has 16 amino acids. The V end was cut by 7 bases, the J end by 0 bases, with 18 bases between. Produced via immunoSEQ multiplex PCR; TCRdb's table is partial and in-frame only. The sample has tens of thousands of clones, around 90% seen once; the top ten hold 1.5% to 2%. This clonotype was sampled from a woman in her fifties or sixties with head and neck cancer. The specimen was PBMCs. The chain has TRBV2 and TRBJ1-2; tentatively, D is TRBD1 (5 bases). The CDR3 DNA reads TGTGCCAGCACGAGCCCCTTGACAGCTGCTAACTATGGCTACACCTTC. Translating gives CASTSPLTAANYGYTF.